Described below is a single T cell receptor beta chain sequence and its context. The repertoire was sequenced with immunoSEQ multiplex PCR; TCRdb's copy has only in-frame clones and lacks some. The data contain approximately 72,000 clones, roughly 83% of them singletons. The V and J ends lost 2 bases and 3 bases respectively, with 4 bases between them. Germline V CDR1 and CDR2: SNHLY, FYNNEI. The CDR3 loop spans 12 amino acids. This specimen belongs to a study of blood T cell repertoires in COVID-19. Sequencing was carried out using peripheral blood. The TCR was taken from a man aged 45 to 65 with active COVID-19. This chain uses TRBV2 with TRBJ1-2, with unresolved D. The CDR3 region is CASSESDYGYTF. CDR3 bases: TGTGCCAGCAGTGAATCGGACTATGGCTACACCTTC.